Reported below is one T cell receptor beta chain. These data originate in a study of Ad26.COV2.S vaccination and SARS-CoV-2 variants. The assay was immunoSEQ multiplex PCR, and TCRdb's table has in-frame clones only and misses some. Of 510,000 or so clones listed, roughly 89% are singletons. The CDR3 is 13 amino acids. CDR1 and CDR2 (germline): KGHSH, LQKENI. V dropped 4 bases and J dropped 4 bases, with 10 bases sitting between them. The treatment was: some 20 received Ad26.COV2.S at low or high dose, single or two shots; 5 received placebo; per-sample allocation not given. Collection of samples fell on day 63 after the first vaccine or placebo injection.

J is TRBJ1-1 and V is TRBV18; D is undetermined. The TCR originated in a person aged 18-65 years who received the Ad26.COV2.S COVID-19 vaccine or a placebo. The source was peripheral blood, collected in a trial of Ad26.COV2.S vaccine versus placebo. The CDR3 DNA reads as TGTGCCAGCTCACTGAAGGGAGCCACTGAAGCTTTCTTT. This codes for CASSLKGATEAFF.